The present entry profiles one TCR beta chain with its context. The data are from a study of blood T cell repertoires in COVID-19. Study as a whole: Samples of COVID-19 (acute and convalescent) were obtained from the United States, Italy and Spain. From T cells, B-cell-depleted T cells, or PBMCs came the material, which was cDNA or gDNA.

Here immunoSEQ multiplex PCR was the method, and the copy in TCRdb shows in-frame clones only, minus some. The table includes just over 300,000 clones, approximately 85% detected once. Self-reported history from a screening survey and questionnaire set each donor's cohort. Resolution of symptoms, clearance, or two negative PCRs was present in recovered Cohort 3 donors. This CDR3 is built from 14 residues. The trim removed 4 bases at V and 6 bases at J, leaving 8 bases unmatched. Germline V gene lookup returns CDR1 SGHKS and CDR2 YYEKEE (reference sequence). This receptor was taken from a young man who had recovered from COVID-19. The sequenced sample consisted of PBMCs or T cells enriched from blood (not recorded which). V gene TRBV5-5 combines with J gene TRBJ2-3; TRBD2 agrees at 7 bases. CDR3 amino acids: CASSPGLNQDTQYF. CDR3 bases: TGTGCCAGCAGCCCGGGACTAAACCAGGATACGCAGTATTTT.